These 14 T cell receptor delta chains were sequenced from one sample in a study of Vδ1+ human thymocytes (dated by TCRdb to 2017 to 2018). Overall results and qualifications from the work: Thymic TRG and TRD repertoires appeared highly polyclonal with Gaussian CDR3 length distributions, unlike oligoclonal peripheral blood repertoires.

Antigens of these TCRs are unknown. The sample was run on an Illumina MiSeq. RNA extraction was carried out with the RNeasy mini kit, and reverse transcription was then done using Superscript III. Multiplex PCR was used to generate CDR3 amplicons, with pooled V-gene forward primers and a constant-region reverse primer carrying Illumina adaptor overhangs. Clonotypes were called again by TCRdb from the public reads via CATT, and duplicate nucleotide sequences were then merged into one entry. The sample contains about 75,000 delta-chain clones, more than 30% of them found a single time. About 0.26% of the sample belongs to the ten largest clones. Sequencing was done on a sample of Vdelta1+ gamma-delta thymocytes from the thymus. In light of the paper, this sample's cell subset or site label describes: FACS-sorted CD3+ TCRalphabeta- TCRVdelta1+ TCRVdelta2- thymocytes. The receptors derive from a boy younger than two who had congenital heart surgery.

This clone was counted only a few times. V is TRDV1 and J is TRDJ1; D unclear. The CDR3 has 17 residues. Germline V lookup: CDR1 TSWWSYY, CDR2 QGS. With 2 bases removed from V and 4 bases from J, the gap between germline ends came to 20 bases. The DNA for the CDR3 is TGTGCTCTTGGGGAAATAATTCCCGGACTTGGGAACGATAAACTCATCTTT. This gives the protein CALGEIIPGLGNDKLIF.

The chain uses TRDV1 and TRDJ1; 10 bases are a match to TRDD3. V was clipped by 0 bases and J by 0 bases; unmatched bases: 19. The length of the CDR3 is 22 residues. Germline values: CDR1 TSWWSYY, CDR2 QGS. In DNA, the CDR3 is TGTGCTCTTGGGGAACTGAGGACTGGGGGATTATTCTTCGGTGGGTACACCGATAAACTCATCTTT. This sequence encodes CALGELRTGGLFFGGYTDKLIF.

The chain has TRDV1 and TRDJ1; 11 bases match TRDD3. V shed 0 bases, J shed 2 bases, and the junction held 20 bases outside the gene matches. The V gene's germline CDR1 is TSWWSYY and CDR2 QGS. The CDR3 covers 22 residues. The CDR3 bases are TGTGCTCTTGGGGAACTTTTCACTCCCACCGTTTACTGGGGGATAGGTACCGATAAACTCATCTTT. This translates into CALGELFTPTVYWGIGTDKLIF.

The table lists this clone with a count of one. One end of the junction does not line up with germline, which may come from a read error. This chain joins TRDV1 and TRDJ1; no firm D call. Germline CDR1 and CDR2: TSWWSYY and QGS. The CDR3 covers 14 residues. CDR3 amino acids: CALGPRRATDQLIF. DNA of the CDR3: TGTGCTCTTGGTCCCCGCCGAGCCACCGATCAACTCATCTTT.

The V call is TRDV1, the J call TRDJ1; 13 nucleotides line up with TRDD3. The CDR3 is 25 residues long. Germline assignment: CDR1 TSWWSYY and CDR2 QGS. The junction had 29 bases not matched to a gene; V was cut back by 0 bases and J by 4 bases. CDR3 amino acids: CALGELGPFPTTKLGDTPLVDKLIF. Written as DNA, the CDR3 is TGTGCTCTTGGGGAACTAGGGCCTTTTCCCACCACCAAACTGGGGGATACGCCGTTGGTCGATAAACTCATCTTT.

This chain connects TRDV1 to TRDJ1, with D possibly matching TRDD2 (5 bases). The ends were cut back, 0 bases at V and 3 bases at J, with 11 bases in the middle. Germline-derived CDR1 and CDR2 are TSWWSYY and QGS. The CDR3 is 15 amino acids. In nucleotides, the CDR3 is TGTGCTCTTGGGGAACTACCTACTCCCCCCGATAAACTCATCTTT. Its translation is CALGELPTPPDKLIF.

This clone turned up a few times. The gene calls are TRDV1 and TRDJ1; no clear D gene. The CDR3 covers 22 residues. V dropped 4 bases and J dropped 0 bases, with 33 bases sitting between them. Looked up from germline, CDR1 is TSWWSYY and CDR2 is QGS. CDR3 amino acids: CALGGRWWTGSPIQRYTDKLIF. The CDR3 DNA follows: TGTGCTCTTGGGGGTAGGTGGTGGACGGGAAGCCCCATCCAGAGATACACCGATAAACTCATCTTT.

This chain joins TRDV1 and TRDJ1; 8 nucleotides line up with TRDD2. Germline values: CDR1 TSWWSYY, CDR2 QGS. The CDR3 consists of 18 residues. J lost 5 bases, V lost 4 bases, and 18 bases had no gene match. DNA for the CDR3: TGTGCTCTTGGGGCCTCGGCCTTCCTAACGGGGAGTCGGGATAAACTCATCTTT. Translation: CALGASAFLTGSRDKLIF.

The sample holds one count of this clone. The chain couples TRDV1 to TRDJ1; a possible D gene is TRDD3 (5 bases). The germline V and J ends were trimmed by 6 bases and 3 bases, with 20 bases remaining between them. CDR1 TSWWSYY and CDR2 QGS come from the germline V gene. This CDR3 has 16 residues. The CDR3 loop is CALGPLGRLYPDKLIF. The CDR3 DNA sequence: TGTGCTCTTGGCCCCTTGGGGCGACTGTACCCCGATAAACTCATCTTT.

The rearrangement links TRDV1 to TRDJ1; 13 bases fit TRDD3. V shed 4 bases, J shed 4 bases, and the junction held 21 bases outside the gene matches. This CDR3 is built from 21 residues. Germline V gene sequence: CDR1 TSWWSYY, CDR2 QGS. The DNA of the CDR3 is TGTGCTCTTGGGGCCCCGGACGGCCTTCCCTCACTGGGGGATACGGGCGATAAACTCATCTTT. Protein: CALGAPDGLPSLGDTGDKLIF.

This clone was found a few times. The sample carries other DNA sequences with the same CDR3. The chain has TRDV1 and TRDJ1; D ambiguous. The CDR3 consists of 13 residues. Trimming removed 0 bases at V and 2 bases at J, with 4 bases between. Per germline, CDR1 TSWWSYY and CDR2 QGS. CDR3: CALGELGTDKLIF. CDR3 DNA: TGTGCTCTTGGGGAACTAGGGACCGATAAACTCATCTTT.

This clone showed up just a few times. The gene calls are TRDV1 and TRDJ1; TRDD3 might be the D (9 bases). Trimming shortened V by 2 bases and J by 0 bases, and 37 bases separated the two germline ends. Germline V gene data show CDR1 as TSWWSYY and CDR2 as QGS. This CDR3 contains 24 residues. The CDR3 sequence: CALGEDGGFLQRGYEKVYTDKLIF. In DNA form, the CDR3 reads TGTGCTCTTGGGGAAGATGGGGGCTTCCTACAGAGGGGATACGAGAAGGTGTACACCGATAAACTCATCTTT.

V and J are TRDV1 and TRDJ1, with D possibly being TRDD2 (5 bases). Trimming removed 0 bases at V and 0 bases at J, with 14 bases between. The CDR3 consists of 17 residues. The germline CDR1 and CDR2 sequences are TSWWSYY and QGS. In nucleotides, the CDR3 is TGTGCTCTTGGGGAACTAGAGCCCCTACATTACACCGATAAACTCATCTTT. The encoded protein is CALGELEPLHYTDKLIF.

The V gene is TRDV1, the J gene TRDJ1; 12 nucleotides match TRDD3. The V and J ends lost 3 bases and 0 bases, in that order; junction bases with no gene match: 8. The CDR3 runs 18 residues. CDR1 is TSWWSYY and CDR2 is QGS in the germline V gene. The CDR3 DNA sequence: TGTGCTCTTGGGGAGACTGGGGGATACCTATCATACACCGATAAACTCATCTTT. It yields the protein CALGETGGYLSYTDKLIF.